Listed below are T cell receptor beta chains from one sample, sequenced in a study of brain T cells in children with intractable seizures. Produced via immunoSEQ multiplex PCR; TCRdb's table is partial and in-frame only. The data hold 110,000 or so clones, with approximately 94% observed a single time. The source material was peripheral blood, sampled at surgery. These receptors came from a boy in the first two years of life with hemimegalencephaly and intractable seizures. Each CDR3 is given with its conserved first and last residue. A D gene is named only where the DNA matches it firmly. Clone size, where shown, is once, few, many, or a class for clones that have expanded.

len: 10
v_gene: TRBV29-1
j_gene: TRBJ1-2
abundance: NA
d_gene: NA
CDR3aa: CSVGNYGYTF
CDR3nt: TGCAGCGTTGGTAACTATGGCTACACCTTC

len: 16
v_gene: TRBV6-6
j_gene: TRBJ1-2
abundance: NA
d_gene: NA
CDR3aa: CASRYGLSGDGYGYTF
CDR3nt: TGTGCCAGCAGATATGGGCTCTCAGGGGACGGATATGGCTACACCTTC

len: 13
v_gene: TRBV10-3
j_gene: TRBJ2-1
abundance: NA
d_gene: NA
CDR3aa: CAIRRSSYNEQFF
CDR3nt: TGTGCCATCAGACGGAGCTCCTACAATGAGCAGTTCTTC

len: 14
v_gene: TRBV5-4
j_gene: TRBJ2-7
abundance: NA
d_gene: NA
CDR3aa: CASSFSKGSYEQYF
CDR3nt: TGTGCCAGCAGCTTCTCCAAAGGCTCCTACGAGCAGTACTTC

len: 12
v_gene: TRBV7-6
j_gene: TRBJ2-5
abundance: NA
d_gene: NA
CDR3aa: CASSPSEETQYF
CDR3nt: TGTGCCAGCAGCCCCTCGGAAGAGACCCAGTACTTC

len: 16
v_gene: TRBV4-2
j_gene: TRBJ2-7
abundance: NA
d_gene: TRBD2
CDR3aa: CASSRREDLRPYEQYF
CDR3nt: TGTGCCAGCAGCCGCCGGGAGGATCTGAGACCCTACGAGCAGTACTTC

len: 13
v_gene: TRBV5-1
j_gene: TRBJ1-5
abundance: NA
d_gene: NA
CDR3aa: CASSWDSNQPQHF
CDR3nt: TGCGCCAGCAGCTGGGACAGCAATCAGCCCCAGCATTTT

len: 11
v_gene: TRBV28
j_gene: TRBJ1-5
abundance: NA
d_gene: NA
CDR3aa: CASSRGQPQHF
CDR3nt: TGTGCCAGCAGTCGGGGTCAGCCCCAGCATTTT

len: 14
v_gene: TRBV5-5
j_gene: TRBJ2-2
abundance: NA
d_gene: NA
CDR3aa: CASRLRRTSGELFF
CDR3nt: TGTGCCAGCAGGCTCCGACGGACCTCCGGGGAGCTGTTTTTT

len: 14
v_gene: TRBV15
j_gene: TRBJ2-7
abundance: NA
d_gene: NA
CDR3aa: CATSRDRGPYEQYF
CDR3nt: TGTGCCACCAGCAGAGACAGGGGCCCCTACGAGCAGTACTTC

len: 15
v_gene: TRBV3-1/TRBV3-2
j_gene: TRBJ1-5
abundance: NA
d_gene: NA
CDR3aa: CASSQGESRNQPQHF
CDR3nt: TGTGCCAGCAGCCAAGGGGAGTCGCGCAATCAGCCCCAGCATTTT

len: 12
v_gene: TRBV3-1/TRBV3-2
j_gene: TRBJ1-5
abundance: NA
d_gene: NA
CDR3aa: CASSQEGGNQHF
CDR3nt: TGTGCCAGCAGCCAAGAGGGGGGGAATCAGCATTTT

len: 15
v_gene: TRBV28
j_gene: TRBJ2-1
abundance: NA
d_gene: TRBD2
CDR3aa: CPKREKGLGDNEQFF
CDR3nt: TGTCCGAAGCGGGAGAAGGGACTAGGAGACAATGAGCAGTTCTTC

len: 13
v_gene: TRBV5-1
j_gene: TRBJ2-7
abundance: NA
d_gene: NA
CDR3aa: CASSLADGYEQYF
CDR3nt: TGCGCCAGCAGCTTGGCGGACGGTTACGAGCAGTACTTC

len: 11
v_gene: TRBV28
j_gene: TRBJ2-7
abundance: once
d_gene: NA
CDR3aa: CASTSSYEQYF
CDR3nt: TGTGCCAGCACAAGCTCCTACGAGCAGTACTTC

len: 15
v_gene: TRBV7-6
j_gene: TRBJ1-4
abundance: NA
d_gene: TRBD1
CDR3aa: CASSLGQGGNEKLFF
CDR3nt: TGTGCCAGCAGCCTTGGACAGGGGGGCAATGAAAAACTGTTTTTT

len: 19
v_gene: TRBV6-1
j_gene: TRBJ2-1
abundance: NA
d_gene: TRBD2
CDR3aa: CASSEARGRLAGHYNEQFF
CDR3nt: TGTGCCAGCAGTGAAGCTAGGGGTCGACTAGCGGGACATTACAATGAGCAGTTCTTC

len: 13
v_gene: TRBV7-9
j_gene: TRBJ1-2
abundance: NA
d_gene: TRBD1
CDR3aa: CASRQGANYGYTF
CDR3nt: TGTGCCAGCAGACAGGGGGCGAACTATGGCTACACCTTC

len: 15
v_gene: TRBV5-1
j_gene: TRBJ2-7
abundance: NA
d_gene: TRBD2
CDR3aa: CASSPDGLAGAEQYF
CDR3nt: TGCGCCAGCAGCCCCGATGGGCTAGCGGGAGCCGAGCAGTACTTC

len: 14
v_gene: TRBV6-5
j_gene: TRBJ2-7
abundance: NA
d_gene: NA
CDR3aa: CASSPPNGGHEQYF
CDR3nt: TGTGCCAGCAGTCCACCTAATGGGGGGCACGAGCAGTACTTC

len: 15
v_gene: TRBV28
j_gene: TRBJ1-3
abundance: NA
d_gene: NA
CDR3aa: CASRKGQITSNTIYF
CDR3nt: TGTGCCAGCAGGAAAGGACAGATAACTTCAAACACCATATATTTT

len: 17
v_gene: TRBV27
j_gene: TRBJ2-2
abundance: NA
d_gene: TRBD2
CDR3aa: CASSHTSGRAYGGELFF
CDR3nt: TGTGCCAGCAGTCATACTAGCGGGAGGGCCTACGGCGGGGAGCTGTTTTTT

len: 14
v_gene: TRBV9
j_gene: TRBJ2-7
abundance: NA
d_gene: NA
CDR3aa: CASSAQVRGYEQYF
CDR3nt: TGTGCCAGCAGCGCGCAGGTCAGGGGCTACGAGCAGTACTTC

len: 15
v_gene: TRBV4-1
j_gene: TRBJ2-2
abundance: NA
d_gene: NA
CDR3aa: CASSQGDGGTGELFF
CDR3nt: TGCGCCAGCAGCCAAGGGGATGGGGGCACAGGGGAGCTGTTTTTT

len: 15
v_gene: TRBV19
j_gene: TRBJ1-5
abundance: NA
d_gene: NA
CDR3aa: CASSSREGYNQPQHF
CDR3nt: TGTGCCAGTAGTTCGCGGGAGGGCTACAATCAGCCCCAGCATTTT

len: 14
v_gene: TRBV5-1
j_gene: TRBJ1-2
abundance: NA
d_gene: NA
CDR3aa: CASSRSGGNYGYTF
CDR3nt: TGCGCCAGCAGTAGGTCGGGGGGCAACTATGGCTACACCTTC

len: 14
v_gene: TRBV5-5
j_gene: TRBJ2-7
abundance: NA
d_gene: TRBD2
CDR3aa: CASSKGTSSYEQYF
CDR3nt: TGTGCCAGCAGCAAGGGGACTAGCTCCTACGAGCAGTACTTC

len: 16
v_gene: TRBV2
j_gene: TRBJ2-5
abundance: once
d_gene: NA
CDR3aa: CASGLGGLGGFETQYF
CDR3nt: TGTGCCAGTGGACTGGGCGGCCTTGGGGGTTTCGAGACCCAGTACTTC

len: 18
v_gene: TRBV28
j_gene: TRBJ2-1
abundance: NA
d_gene: TRBD2
CDR3aa: CANSRAESTSGIIQKQFF
CDR3nt: TGTGCCAACTCCCGGGCAGAATCGACTAGCGGGATTATACAGAAGCAGTTCTTC

len: 13
v_gene: TRBV29-1
j_gene: TRBJ1-3
abundance: NA
d_gene: NA
CDR3aa: CSAATTTGNTIYF
CDR3nt: TGCAGCGCCGCGACAACTACTGGAAACACCATATATTTT

len: 11
v_gene: TRBV7-3
j_gene: TRBJ2-6
abundance: NA
d_gene: NA
CDR3aa: CASSPANVLTF
CDR3nt: TGTGCCAGCAGCCCCGCCAACGTCCTGACTTTC

len: 12
v_gene: TRBV6-5
j_gene: TRBJ1-2
abundance: once
d_gene: NA
CDR3aa: CASSRVPDGYTF
CDR3nt: TGTGCCAGCAGTCGGGTTCCGGATGGCTACACCTTC

len: 13
v_gene: TRBV6-2/TRBV6-3
j_gene: TRBJ1-6
abundance: once
d_gene: NA
CDR3aa: CASSYRGGSPLHF
CDR3nt: TGTGCCAGCAGTTACAGGGGAGGATCACCCCTCCACTTT

len: 12
v_gene: TRBV6-1
j_gene: TRBJ1-2
abundance: few
d_gene: NA
CDR3aa: CASSRNTDGYTF
CDR3nt: TGTGCCAGCAGTCGGAACACAGATGGCTACACCTTC

len: 16
v_gene: TRBV5-6
j_gene: TRBJ1-6
abundance: NA
d_gene: TRBD1
CDR3aa: CASSTLGQAGNSPLHF
CDR3nt: TGTGCCAGCTCGACCCTCGGACAGGCGGGAAACTCACCCCTCCACTTT

len: 14
v_gene: TRBV7-9
j_gene: TRBJ1-2
abundance: NA
d_gene: TRBD1
CDR3aa: CASSLGGQGRSYTF
CDR3nt: TGTGCCAGCAGCTTAGGGGGACAGGGAAGGAGCTACACCTTC

len: 13
v_gene: TRBV19
j_gene: TRBJ1-2
abundance: NA
d_gene: NA
CDR3aa: CASTKTGNYGYTF
CDR3nt: TGTGCCAGTACTAAAACAGGGAACTATGGCTACACCTTC

len: 13
v_gene: TRBV10-3
j_gene: TRBJ1-2
abundance: NA
d_gene: TRBD1
CDR3aa: CAISGDRGDGYTF
CDR3nt: TGTGCCATCAGTGGGGACAGGGGCGATGGCTACACCTTC